A single sample gave rise to the 29 T cell receptor beta chains below, sequenced in a study of shared clonotypes between healthy human individuals. Generated by immunoSEQ multiplex PCR, the TCRdb table keeps only in-frame clones and is missing some. The repertoire has approximately 1,000,000 clones, about 80% of them found once; the top ten carry under 0.65%. Sequences were obtained from memory CD4+ T cells from PBMCs. Documented subset: CD45RA-negative fraction. These receptors all stem from a young man in good health. Some clones in this sample may be carry-over from other donors' samples.

The J gene is TRBJ2-2, the V gene TRBV6-5; a weak D match, TRBD1 (6 bases). The V end was cut by 2 bases, the J end by 4 bases, with 11 bases between. The CDR3 extends over 15 amino acids. Per the germline V gene, CDR1 is MNHEY and CDR2 is SVGAGI. Here the CDR3 reads CASSYQQGPTGELFF. DNA for the CDR3: TGTGCCAGCAGTTACCAGCAGGGGCCCACCGGGGAGCTGTTTTTT.

The V call is TRBV18, the J call TRBJ1-2; TRBD1 might be the D (6 bases). Germline loops: CDR1 KGHSH, CDR2 LQKENI. This CDR3 region has 17 residues. V shed 3 bases and J shed 4 bases, with 21 bases lying between them. The CDR3 DNA reads as TGTGCCAGCTCACCTTCGTCTACAGGGACCACCGGCTATGGCTACACCTTC. Protein: CASSPSSTGTTGYGYTF.

J is TRBJ1-2 and V is TRBV6-6; D possibly corresponds to TRBD1 (5 bases). CDR1 and CDR2 (germline): MNHNY, SVGAGI (reference sequence). The V and J ends lost 2 bases and 3 bases respectively, with 13 bases between them. This CDR3 has 15 residues. CDR3 region: CASSYAQGGDYGYTF. The CDR3 DNA is TGTGCCAGCAGTTACGCCCAGGGAGGGGACTATGGCTACACCTTC.

CDR3 region: CASSQEVGGRGYGYTF. The CDR3 DNA is TGTGCCAGCAGCCAAGAGGTCGGGGGGCGAGGATATGGCTACACCTTC. The rearrangement joins TRBV4-2 to TRBJ1-2; D is possibly TRBD1 (6 bases). V was trimmed by 0 bases and J by 5 bases, leaving 16 bases between them. Germline V gene lookup returns CDR1 LGHNA and CDR2 YNFKEQ. The CDR3 has 16 residues.

The chain combines TRBV10-2 with TRBJ2-1; tentative D call: TRBD2 (6 bases). CDR1 is WSHSY, CDR2 SAAADI, per germline. The V and J ends lost 11 bases and 2 bases respectively, with 13 bases between them. The CDR3 runs to 13 residues. CDR3 in DNA: TGCGCCGCTAGCGTAAGCACCTACAATGAGCAGTTCTTC. The encoded protein is CAASVSTYNEQFF.

V gene TRBV5-4 combines with J gene TRBJ1-5; 8 bases are a match to TRBD1. Trimming at V came to 4 bases and at J to 9 bases, leaving 6 bases not matched to a gene. Germline V gene sequence: CDR1 SGHNT, CDR2 YYREEE (reference sequence). The CDR3 is 13 amino acids. CDR3: CASSEDREGPQHF. The CDR3 DNA sequence: TGTGCCAGCAGCGAGGACAGGGAAGGGCCCCAGCATTTT. Combining the CDR3 with reference TRBV5-4 and TRBJ1-5 gives the whole variable domain ETGVTQSPTHLIKTRGQQVTLRCSSQSGHNTVSWYQQALGQGPQFIFQYYREEENGRGNFPPRFSGLQFPNYSSELNVNALELDDSALYLCASSEDREGPQHFGDGTRLSIL.

This chain's CDR3 is CASSPWGGGTPRGGNEQFF. Here the CDR3 DNA reads TGTGCCAGCAGCCCTTGGGGGGGAGGAACCCCGCGGGGTGGAAATGAGCAGTTCTTC. The V call is TRBV7-2, the J call TRBJ2-1, with 7 bases lining up with TRBD2. V dropped 5 bases and J dropped 7; count of bases not matched to a gene: 23. The CDR3 is 19 residues long. Germline lookup yields CDR1 SGHTA and CDR2 FQGNSA.

This clone was seen repeatedly, ten times or more. The chain uses TRBV2 and TRBJ1-1, with TRBD1 identical over 8 bases. The CDR3 runs 15 residues. The trim removed 6 bases at V and 1 base at J, leaving 7 bases unmatched. Germline assignment: CDR1 SNHLY and CDR2 FYNNEI. The CDR3 coding sequence is TGTGCCAGCAGAGAGACACAGGGGGGGAACACTGAAGCTTTCTTT. Translation: CASRETQGGNTEAFF.

This clone was picked up many times. The chain has TRBV2 and TRBJ1-1, with 9 bases fitting TRBD1. The CDR3 covers 15 residues. The junction had 9 bases not matched to a gene; V was cut back by 4 bases and J by 6 bases. Germline-derived CDR1 and CDR2 are SNHLY and FYNNEI. The CDR3 reads CASSGDRVRQPEAFF. Written as DNA, the CDR3 is TGTGCCAGCAGTGGGGACAGGGTCCGGCAACCTGAAGCTTTCTTT.

The V gene is TRBV5-4, the J gene TRBJ2-1; 9 bases are shared with TRBD1. This CDR3 is built from 15 residues. Trimming took 6 bases from V and 6 from J; bases not matched to a gene: 10. CDR1 and CDR2 from the germline V gene are SGHNT and YYREEE (reference sequence). CDR3 loop: CASNPGGTGPNEQFF. The CDR3 DNA follows: TGTGCCAGCAACCCCGGGGGGACAGGGCCCAATGAGCAGTTCTTC.

This sequence joins TRBV30 and TRBJ1-2, with D perhaps matching TRBD1 (6 bases). Trimming removed 4 bases from V and 3 bases from J, with 21 bases in between. CDR1 and CDR2 from the germline V gene are GTSNPN and SVGIG (reference sequence). CDR3 length: 16 amino acids. CDR3 DNA: TGTGCCTGGACCCTGCCCGGGGGGCGGGGGGACTATGGCTACACCTTC. It is translated as CAWTLPGGRGDYGYTF.

The chain links TRBV6-5 to TRBJ2-7; 13 nucleotides match TRBD2. Germline V CDR1 and CDR2: MNHEY, SVGAGI. V was clipped by 5 bases and J by 6 bases; unmatched bases: 7. The CDR3 length is 15 residues. CDR3 DNA sequence: TGTGCCAGCAGTCCACTAGCGGGAGGGCCGGTCGAGCAGTACTTC. Its translation: CASSPLAGGPVEQYF.

This chain links TRBV4-1 with TRBJ2-2; D gene unclear. V lost 2 bases and J 5 bases, leaving 12 bases between the germline ends. This CDR3 spans 15 amino acids. Germline V lookup: CDR1 MGHRA, CDR2 YSYEKL. The CDR3 protein is CASSQLTPRTGELFF. CDR3 bases: TGCGCCAGCAGCCAATTGACTCCTCGTACCGGGGAGCTGTTTTTT.

The V call is TRBV6-4, the J call TRBJ2-2, with D perhaps TRBD1 (6 bases). CDR3 length: 14 residues. The V gene's germline CDR1 is MRHNA and CDR2 SNTAGT. V dropped 5 bases and J dropped 4 bases, with 11 bases sitting between them. The CDR3 spells CASSQGYLTGELFF. The CDR3 bases are TGTGCCAGCAGTCAGGGGTACCTCACCGGGGAGCTGTTTTTT.

Here the CDR3 DNA reads TGTGCCAGCAGCTTGGGGCTCCTCCTAAACACCGGGGAGCTGTTTTTT. It codes for CASSLGLLLNTGELFF. V and J are TRBV5-6 and TRBJ2-2; D uncertain. This CDR3 comprises 16 residues. The V end was cut by 0 bases, the J end by 2 bases, with 11 bases between. Germline CDR1 SGHDT, CDR2 YYEEEE.

The genes are TRBV7-2 and TRBJ2-5, with a possible D match to TRBD1 (8 bases). The CDR3 loop spans 17 amino acids. V dropped 6 bases and J dropped 4 bases, with 24 bases sitting between them. CDR1 and CDR2 from the germline V gene are SGHTA and FQGNSA. CDR3 bases: TGTGCCAGCAGTCCCCAACCCCCACAGGGGGGGGGAGAGACCCAGTACTTC. It specifies CASSPQPPQGGGETQYF.

This clone was observed a few times. This chain uses TRBV5-8 with TRBJ2-3, with a possible D match to TRBD1 (5 bases). The CDR3 is 13 amino acids. Germline assignment: CDR1 SGHTS and CDR2 YDEGEE. V was pared by 0 bases and J by 10 bases, with 12 bases between. This chain's CDR3 is CASSLVQGQAQYF. In DNA form, the CDR3 reads TGTGCCAGCAGCTTGGTCCAGGGTCAAGCGCAGTATTTT.

The chain is built from TRBV28 and TRBJ2-5; 8 bases are a match to TRBD1. This CDR3 contains 16 residues. The ends lost 6 bases at V and 2 bases at J; junction bases unmatched: 11. Germline CDR1 and CDR2: MDHEN and SYDVKM. The CDR3 DNA follows: TGTGCCAGCAGCCAGCCCAGGGGGCGGGAACAAGAGACCCAGTACTTC. Its protein product is CASSQPRGREQETQYF.

The V gene is TRBV7-3, the J gene TRBJ1-2, with 9 positions matching TRBD1. V lost 2 bases and J lost 4; bases outside the gene matches: 8. This CDR3 is 16 amino acids long. Per germline, CDR1 SGHTA and CDR2 FQGTGA. The DNA for the CDR3 is TGTGCCAGCAGCTTAGTGGGACAGGGAGCCTCCTATGGCTACACCTTC. This codes for CASSLVGQGASYGYTF.

The J gene is TRBJ1-1, the V gene TRBV7-2, with a tentative D call TRBD1 (5 bases). This CDR3 is 15 amino acids long. Trimming stripped 0 bases from V and 1 base from J, with 9 bases between. Germline V gene sequence: CDR1 SGHTA, CDR2 FQGNSA. CDR3 sequence: CASSLAGPKNTEAFF. Here the CDR3 DNA reads TGTGCCAGCAGCTTAGCGGGACCGAAGAACACTGAAGCTTTCTTT.

This clone showed up just a few times. V and J are TRBV10-3 and TRBJ1-2, with 7 bases fitting TRBD1. Per germline, CDR1 ENHRY and CDR2 SYGVKD. V trimming: 2 bases; J trimming: 8 bases; junction bases outside the gene matches: 5. The CDR3 length is 13 residues. The CDR3 nucleotides are TGTGCCATCAGTGAGGACAGGGCTGGGGGCTACACCTTC. It translates to CAISEDRAGGYTF.

This clone was seen a few times. V usage is TRBV28 and J usage is TRBJ1-1; D ambiguous. V was trimmed by 3 bases and J by 0 bases, leaving 11 bases between them. This CDR3 region has 15 residues. Germline V lookup: CDR1 MDHEN, CDR2 SYDVKM. The CDR3 bases are TGTGCCAGCAGTTTGGGGTTTGGGTTGAACACTGAAGCTTTCTTT. This translates into CASSLGFGLNTEAFF.

This sequence joins TRBV5-4 and TRBJ2-2; D is unclear. CDR1 and CDR2 from the germline V gene are SGHNT and YYREEE (reference sequence). The length of the CDR3 is 16 residues. V was trimmed by 4 bases and J by 1 base, leaving 14 bases between them. The DNA for the CDR3 is TGTGCCAGCAGCCTGCTTGGTGGGGAGAACACCGGGGAGCTGTTTTTT. Protein sequence: CASSLLGGENTGELFF.

The chain links TRBV7-6 to TRBJ2-3, with D possibly being TRBD1 (5 bases). Germline CDR1 and CDR2: SGHVS and FNYEAQ. The CDR3 spans 16 residues. The V end was cut by 5 bases, the J end by 1 base, with 16 bases between. The CDR3 reads CASSPRPLGGTDTQYF. As DNA, the CDR3 is TGTGCCAGCAGCCCGAGGCCATTAGGGGGCACAGATACGCAGTATTTT.

This clone was seen more than once but under ten times. The chain recombines TRBV7-8 with TRBJ2-7; no clear D. CDR1 and CDR2 (germline): SGHVS, FQNEAQ. The CDR3 length is 12 residues. V dropped 5 bases and J dropped 5 bases, with 10 bases sitting between them. The DNA for the CDR3 is TGTGCCAGCAGCCACTCTAGTAACGAGCAGTACTTC. Amino acids: CASSHSSNEQYF.

J is TRBJ2-7 and V is TRBV19, with 8 bases matching TRBD1. V lost 5 bases to trimming and J lost 2 bases; unmatched junction nucleotides: 8. The CDR3 has 15 amino acids. Looked up from germline, CDR1 is LNHDA and CDR2 is SQIVND (reference sequence). In DNA form, the CDR3 reads TGTGCCAGTAGTGCCTCCGGGACAGGTACCTACGAGCAGTACTTC. Its protein product is CASSASGTGTYEQYF.

The CDR3 DNA reads TGTGCTAGTGGTTTCGGCGAGACCGGGGAGCTGTTTTTT. This sequence encodes CASGFGETGELFF. V gene TRBV12-5 combines with J gene TRBJ2-2; D is unclear. Trimming took 3 bases from V and 5 from J, leaving 7 bases between them. The CDR3 contains 13 residues. The V gene's germline CDR1 is LGHNT and CDR2 FRNRAP.

The rearrangement joins TRBV7-9 to TRBJ2-5; the match to TRBD2 covers 8 bases. The germline V gene has CDR1 SEHNR and CDR2 FQNEAQ (reference sequence). Trimming at V came to 3 bases and at J to 5 bases, leaving 14 bases not matched to a gene. This CDR3 spans 17 amino acids. The CDR3 region is CASSFRAGGRSPETQYF. The CDR3 bases are TGTGCCAGCAGCTTTCGAGCGGGCGGGAGGAGTCCCGAGACCCAGTACTTC. Full variable domain (rest looked up from reference TRBV7-9 and TRBJ2-5): DTGVSQNPRHKITKRGQNVTFRCDPISEHNRLYWYRQTLGQGPEFLTYFQNEAQLEKSRLLSDRFSAERPKGSFSTLEIQRTEQGDSAMYLCASSFRAGGRSPETQYFGPGTRLLVL.

V is TRBV29-1 and J is TRBJ1-1; a possible D gene is TRBD1 (5 bases). V gave up 4 bases and J gave up 5 bases, with 14 bases separating them. The CDR3 sequence is 13 residues long. The germline CDR1 and CDR2 sequences are SQVTM and ANQGSEA. CDR3 in DNA: TGCAGCGTTGCGAGGGGCTGGGGGACTGAAGCTTTCTTT. This translates into CSVARGWGTEAFF. The whole variable domain, remainder taken from reference TRBV29-1 and TRBJ1-1, is SAVISQKPSRDICQRGTSLTIQCQVDSQVTMMFWYRQQPGQSLTLIATANQGSEATYESGFVIDKFPISRPNLTFSTLTVSNMSPEDSSIYLCSVARGWGTEAFFGQGTRLTVV.